The 16 T cell receptor beta chains below were found in one sample sequenced in a study of graft-versus-host responses after intestinal transplantation (dated by TCRdb to about 2021). For these receptors, no antigen is known. Library creation used the immunoSEQ multiplex PCR assay. The source is immuneACCESS, and TCRdb retained only in-frame sequences with V and J called. Part of the clones is not carried over; for the studies checked, unresolved V genes explain less than half of this, and the remainder is unexplained. The sample yields 80,000 to 95,000 clones; just over 90% were counted once. The leading ten clones occupy roughly 2% of the sample. The sample's time point label is to be understood as: cells obtained before transplantation from donor or recipient. Material: unstimulated CD8+ T cells sorted from spleen or lymph node cells, obtained before intestinal transplant. These receptors were taken from a human donor who received an intestinal transplant.

The chain recombines TRBV5-5 with TRBJ2-7; weak D call: TRBD1 (5 bases). The CDR3 runs 14 residues. The germline V gene has CDR1 SGHKS and CDR2 YYEKEE (reference sequence). The V end was cut by 0 bases, the J end by 0 bases, with 7 bases between. CDR3 DNA: TGTGCCAGCAGCTTGGACAGGACCTCCTACGAGCAGTACTTC. Protein product: CASSLDRTSYEQYF.

The genes are TRBV11-2 and TRBJ1-3; D remains ambiguous. V shed 2 bases and J shed 8 bases, with 7 bases lying between them. CDR1 SGHAT and CDR2 FQNNGV come from the germline V gene. The CDR3 runs to 12 residues. This chain's CDR3 is CASSLLLDTIYF. The CDR3 DNA is TGTGCCAGCAGCTTACTTTTAGACACCATATATTTT.

The rearrangement joins TRBV10-1 to TRBJ2-1; D is ambiguous. Trimming shortened V by 5 bases and J by 7 bases, and 6 bases separated the two germline ends. Germline values: CDR1 WNHNN, CDR2 SYGVQD (reference sequence). This CDR3 contains 11 residues. CDR3: CASSSENEQFF. The CDR3 DNA reads TGCGCCAGCAGTTCTGAGAATGAGCAGTTCTTC.

The rearrangement links TRBV11-2 to TRBJ2-1; the match to TRBD2 covers 13 bases. V shed 2 bases and J 8 bases; nucleotides not matched to a gene: 9. The CDR3 runs 17 residues. The germline V gene encodes CDR1 SGHAT and CDR2 FQNNGV. The chain's CDR3 is CASSLPLAGGALDEQFF. The CDR3, as DNA: TGTGCCAGCAGCTTACCACTAGCGGGGGGGGCTCTTGATGAGCAGTTCTTC.

The chain carries TRBV5-6 and TRBJ1-2; D unresolved. There are 12 residues in the CDR3. Trimming shortened V by 3 bases and J by 6 bases, and 9 bases separated the two germline ends. The germline V gene has CDR1 SGHDT and CDR2 YYEEEE. CDR3 coding DNA: TGTGCCAGCAGCTCGGGTTTGGATGGCTACACCTTC. This codes for CASSSGLDGYTF. Drawing the rest from reference TRBV5-6 and TRBJ1-2, the complete variable domain is DAGVTQSPTHLIKTRGQQVTLRCSPKSGHDTVSWYQQALGQGPQFIFQYYEEEERQRGNFPDRFSGHQFPNYSSELNVNALLLGDSALYLCASSSGLDGYTFGSGTRLTVV.

V and J are TRBV7-9 and TRBJ1-1, with 8 bases fitting TRBD1. The germline CDR1 and CDR2 sequences are SEHNR and FQNEAQ (reference sequence). The CDR3 runs to 15 residues. The trim removed 3 bases at V and 1 base at J, leaving 4 bases unmatched. The CDR3 DNA reads TGTGCCAGCAGCTTTTCGACAGGGGAGAACACTGAAGCTTTCTTT. Translation gives CASSFSTGENTEAFF.

The gene calls are TRBV7-6 and TRBJ2-5; 9 bases match TRBD2. This CDR3 is 16 amino acids long. J gave up 1 base and V 5 bases, and 8 bases lay outside the gene matches. CDR1 and CDR2 (germline): SGHVS, FNYEAQ. The DNA for the CDR3 is TGTGCCAGCAGCCTTCTCTTAGCGGGGGCCCAAGAGACCCAGTACTTC. This sequence encodes CASSLLLAGAQETQYF. The entire variable domain, with the rest obtained from reference TRBV7-6 and TRBJ2-5, is as follows: GAGVSQSPRYKVTKRGQDVALRCDPISGHVSLYWYRQALGQGPEFLTYFNYEAQQDKSGLPNDRFSAERPEGSISTLTIQRTEQRDSAMYRCASSLLLAGAQETQYFGPGTRLLVL.

This sequence joins TRBV4-3 and TRBJ2-3; 7 bases fit TRBD1. CDR1 is LGHNA and CDR2 is YSLEER in the germline V gene. This CDR3 spans 13 amino acids. With V trimmed by 1 base and J by 6 bases, 1 base remained unmatched. The CDR3 loop is CASSQVRGDTQYF. DNA of the CDR3: TGCGCCAGCAGCCAAGTCAGGGGGGATACGCAGTATTTT.

The chain employs TRBV19 and TRBJ2-3; 8 bases align to TRBD1. Unmatched junction bases numbered 5, after V lost 7 bases and J lost 5 bases. Per germline, CDR1 LNHDA and CDR2 SQIVND (reference sequence). The length of the CDR3 is 13 residues. CDR3 in amino acids: CASTGQGGDTQYF. CDR3 bases: TGTGCCAGTACCGGACAGGGAGGAGATACGCAGTATTTT.

The CDR3, as DNA: TGTGCCAGCAGCCCACTGGGGACAACGGTGGAAGAGACCCAGTACTTC. This codes for CASSPLGTTVEETQYF. The chain joins TRBV6-6 to TRBJ2-5; weak D call: TRBD1 (6 bases). Germline CDR1 is MNHNY and CDR2 is SVGAGI (reference sequence). The V gene lost 6 bases and the J gene lost 3 bases, with 20 bases spanning the gap. This CDR3 is built from 16 residues.

This rearrangement joins TRBV30 to TRBJ2-7; unclear D gene. This CDR3 has 12 amino acids. Germline CDR1 reads GTSNPN; CDR2 reads SVGIG (reference sequence). With 5 bases removed from V and 4 bases from J, the gap between germline ends came to 12 bases. The CDR3 DNA sequence: TGTGCCTGGGGGCCCGGCACGTACGAGCAGTACTTC. This codes for CAWGPGTYEQYF.

The J gene is TRBJ2-3, the V gene TRBV6-5; TRBD2 matches at 12 bases. In germline, CDR1 is MNHEY, CDR2 SVGAGI. The CDR3 consists of 14 residues. V shed 6 bases, J shed 6 bases, and the junction held 4 bases outside the gene matches. The CDR3 coding sequence is TGTGCCAGCAGCAGACTAGCGGGGGTGGATACGCAGTATTTT. As protein: CASSRLAGVDTQYF.

V and J are TRBV11-3 and TRBJ2-7, with 8 bases identical to TRBD2. CDR3 length equals 14 residues. Germline V gene lookup returns CDR1 SGHNT and CDR2 YENEEA. J gave up 1 base and V 2 bases, and 1 base lay outside the gene matches. DNA of the CDR3: TGTGCCAGCAGCTTAACTAGCGGTTCCTACGAGCAGTACTTC. Protein: CASSLTSGSYEQYF.

V gene TRBV11-2 combines with J gene TRBJ2-7; D may be TRBD1 (6 bases). This CDR3 has 14 residues. CDR1 and CDR2 (germline): SGHAT, FQNNGV. V was pared by 1 base and J by 4 bases, with 11 bases between. The CDR3 loop is CASSLGTQGYEQYF. DNA of the CDR3: TGTGCCAGCAGCTTAGGTACGCAGGGGTACGAGCAGTACTTC.

This clone was picked up one time. The chain links TRBV29-1 to TRBJ1-2; 11 bases map to TRBD1. Germline V lookup: CDR1 SQVTM, CDR2 ANQGSEA. The CDR3 length is 16 residues. After removal of 6 bases from V and 4 bases from J, the junction contained 13 bases not matched to a gene. The CDR3, as DNA: TGCAGCGTCCGTCCCGGGACAGGGGGGGGAAGCTATGGCTACACCTTC. Encoded protein: CSVRPGTGGGSYGYTF.

This clone was picked up one time. The J gene is TRBJ1-5, the V gene TRBV15; D ambiguous. Germline V gives CDR1 LNHNV, CDR2 YYDKDF (reference sequence). The CDR3 consists of 16 residues. The V and J ends lost 0 bases and 2 bases respectively, with 11 bases between them. This CDR3 is CATSRDLAVGNQPQHF. In nucleotides, the CDR3 is TGTGCCACCAGCAGAGATCTTGCGGTCGGCAATCAGCCCCAGCATTTT.